This entry lists 3 T cell receptor beta chains sequenced from one sample in a study of shared clonotypes between healthy human individuals. Using immunoSEQ multiplex PCR, the repertoire was profiled, and TCRdb retains in-frame clones only, with some absent. The table shows some 2.1 million clones, with approximately 95% occurring only once. Naive CD8 cells comprised CD45RO-negative, CCR7-positively selected cells, excluding terminally differentiated effector memory CD45RA+ cells. Sequencing was carried out using naive CD8+ T cells sorted from blood. These receptor sequences come from a man younger than 35 in good health.

The chain recombines TRBV6-5 with TRBJ2-1, with D unclear. Trimming took 9 bases from V and 8 from J, leaving 14 bases between them. Germline CDR1 and CDR2: MNHEY and SVGAGI. The CDR3 runs 12 residues. The CDR3 loop reads CASLGQPDEQFF. The CDR3 DNA follows: TGTGCCAGTCTAGGGCAGCCGGATGAGCAGTTCTTC.

The chain joins TRBV9 to TRBJ2-1; no clear D gene. This CDR3 region has 15 residues. Germline V CDR1 and CDR2: SGDLS, YYNGEE. V was clipped by 0 bases and J by 6 bases, with 13 bases between them. CDR3 sequence: CASSVDANQGNEQFF. The CDR3 DNA reads as TGTGCCAGCAGCGTAGACGCGAACCAAGGCAATGAGCAGTTCTTC.

The chain recombines TRBV28 with TRBJ1-1; D remains ambiguous. Trimming pared 5 bases from V and 4 bases from J, leaving 11 bases between. The CDR3 contains 13 residues. Germline CDR1 reads MDHEN; CDR2 reads SYDVKM. CDR3 region: CASSPHLGTEAFF. CDR3 bases: TGTGCCAGCAGTCCGCATTTAGGCACTGAAGCTTTCTTT.